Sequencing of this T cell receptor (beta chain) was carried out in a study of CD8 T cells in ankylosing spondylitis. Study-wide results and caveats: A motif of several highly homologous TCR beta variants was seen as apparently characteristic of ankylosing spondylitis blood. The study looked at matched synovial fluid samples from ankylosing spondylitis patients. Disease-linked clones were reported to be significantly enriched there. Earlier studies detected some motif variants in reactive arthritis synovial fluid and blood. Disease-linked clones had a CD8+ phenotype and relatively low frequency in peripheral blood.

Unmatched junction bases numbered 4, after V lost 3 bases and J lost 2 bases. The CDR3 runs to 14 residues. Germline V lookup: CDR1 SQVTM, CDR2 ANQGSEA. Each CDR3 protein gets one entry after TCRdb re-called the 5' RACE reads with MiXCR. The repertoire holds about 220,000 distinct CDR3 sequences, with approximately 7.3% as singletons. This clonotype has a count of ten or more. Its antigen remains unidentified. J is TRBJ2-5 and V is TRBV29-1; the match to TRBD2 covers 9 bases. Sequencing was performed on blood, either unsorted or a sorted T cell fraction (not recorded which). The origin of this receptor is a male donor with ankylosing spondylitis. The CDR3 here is CSVEGLAGQETQYF. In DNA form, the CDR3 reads TGCAGCGTTGAGGGCCTAGCGGGACAAGAGACCCAGTACTTC.